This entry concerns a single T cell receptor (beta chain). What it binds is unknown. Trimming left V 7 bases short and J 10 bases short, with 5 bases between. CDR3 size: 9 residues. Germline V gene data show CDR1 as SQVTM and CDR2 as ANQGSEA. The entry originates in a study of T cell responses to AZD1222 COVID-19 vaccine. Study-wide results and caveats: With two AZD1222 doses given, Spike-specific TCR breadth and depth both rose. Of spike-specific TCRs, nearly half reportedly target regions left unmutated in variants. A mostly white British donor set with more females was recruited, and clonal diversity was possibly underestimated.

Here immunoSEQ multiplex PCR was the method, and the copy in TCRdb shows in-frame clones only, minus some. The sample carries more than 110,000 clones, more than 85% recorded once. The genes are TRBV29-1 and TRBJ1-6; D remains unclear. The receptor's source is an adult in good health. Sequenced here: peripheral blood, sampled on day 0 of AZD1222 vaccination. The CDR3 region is CSEASPLHF. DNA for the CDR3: TGCAGCGAGGCCTCACCCCTCCACTTT.